These 21 T cell receptor beta chains were sequenced from one sample in a study of T-cell memory formation after mild COVID-19. MiXCR, applied by TCRdb to the 5' RACE reads, yields one record per CDR3 protein. The profile covers approximately 390,000 distinct CDR3 sequences, with 15% to 20% appearing a single time and roughly 21% taken by the ten largest. The sample taken for sequencing was PBMCs or a T cell subset sorted from them (not recorded which). These receptors were collected from a man aged 18 to 30 who had mild COVID-19 (a few samples of this study predate the infection). Cell type and time point are not known.

The chain recombines TRBV2 with TRBJ2-5; the match to TRBD1 covers 7 bases. J was trimmed by 5 bases and V by 9 bases; bases with no gene match: 6. Germline CDR1 and CDR2: SNHLY and FYNNEI. This CDR3 is built from 12 residues. For the CDR3, the DNA is TGTGCCAGTGACAGGGCGCGGGAGACCCAGTACTTC. This gives the protein CASDRARETQYF.

This clonotype was observed at least ten times. The chain carries TRBV5-1 and TRBJ1-1, with 7 bases matching TRBD1. The ends lost 3 bases at V and 1 base at J; junction bases unmatched: 3. CDR3 length: 14 amino acids. The germline V gene encodes CDR1 SGHRS and CDR2 YFSETQ. The CDR3 sequence is CASSSRQGNTEAFF. The DNA of the CDR3 is TGCGCCAGCAGCTCCCGACAGGGGAACACTGAAGCTTTCTTT.

The chain couples TRBV3-1 to TRBJ1-1, with D unclear. V dropped 4 bases and J dropped 5 bases, with 8 bases sitting between them. This CDR3 has 12 residues. CDR1 is LGHDT, CDR2 YNNKEL, per germline (reference sequence). CDR3 sequence reads: CASSRFRTEAFF. CDR3 nucleotides: TGTGCCAGCAGCCGTTTCCGGACTGAAGCTTTCTTT.

The V call is TRBV7-9, the J call TRBJ2-7; the match to TRBD1 covers 8 bases. Trimming took 5 bases from V and 0 from J; bases not matched to a gene: 9. The CDR3 has 16 amino acids. CDR1 and CDR2 (germline): SEHNR, FQNEAQ (reference sequence). The CDR3 sequence is CASSAPGGPSSYEQYF. The CDR3 DNA is TGTGCCAGCAGCGCACCAGGGGGCCCTAGCTCCTACGAGCAGTACTTC.

The V and J genes are TRBV19 and TRBJ2-1; D tentatively fits TRBD1 or TRBD2 (6 bases each). The germline V and J ends were trimmed by 3 bases and 8 bases, with 17 bases remaining between them. Per the germline V gene, CDR1 is LNHDA and CDR2 is SQIVND (reference sequence). The CDR3 is 15 amino acids. The DNA for the CDR3 is TGTGCCAGTAGTATTTCGGGGGCTCCTTGGGATGAGCAGTTCTTC. Protein product: CASSISGAPWDEQFF.

CDR3 DNA: TGCGCCAGCAGCTTGGTCCAGGGGGCAGATACGCAGTATTTT. Amino acid sequence: CASSLVQGADTQYF. The chain recombines TRBV5-1 with TRBJ2-3; 7 bases line up with TRBD1. J gave up 4 bases and V 0 bases, and 2 bases lay outside the gene matches. This CDR3 has 14 amino acids. Germline values: CDR1 SGHRS, CDR2 YFSETQ.

The chain employs TRBV6-5 and TRBJ1-5, with D unclear. Germline V gene lookup returns CDR1 MNHEY and CDR2 SVGAGI. Trimming pared 0 bases from V and 4 bases from J, leaving 10 bases between. The CDR3 sequence is 15 residues long. CDR3 coding DNA: TGTGCCAGCAGTTACTCGACGGCTCCTAATCAGCCCCAGCATTTT. As protein: CASSYSTAPNQPQHF.

The chain links TRBV2 to TRBJ2-7; D is unresolved. Germline V gives CDR1 SNHLY, CDR2 FYNNEI. This CDR3 spans 13 amino acids. Deletions cut 4 bases from V and 0 bases from J, with 7 bases between. CDR3 protein: CASSAAPSYEQYF. The CDR3 DNA reads as TGTGCCAGCAGTGCCGCCCCCTCCTACGAGCAGTACTTC.

This clonotype was found many times. V gene TRBV10-1 combines with J gene TRBJ2-3, with TRBD2 as a possible D gene (7 bases). Trimming left V 4 bases short and J 1 base short, with 12 bases between. The CDR3 extends over 15 amino acids. CDR1 is WNHNN and CDR2 is SYGVQD in the germline V gene (reference sequence). The CDR3 here is CASSGAGAGTDTQYF. The CDR3 coding sequence is TGCGCCAGCAGTGGGGCGGGGGCGGGCACAGATACGCAGTATTTT.

The V and J genes are TRBV21-1 and TRBJ2-7. TRBV21-1 is a known pseudogene. The length of the CDR3 is 14 residues. The CDR3 nucleotides are TGTGCCAGTCGGGCTGAAATTTCCTCCTACGAGCAGTACTTC. Its translation is CASRAEISSYEQYF.

The V and J genes are TRBV20-1 and TRBJ2-1, with D hard to call. V lost 3 bases and J 4 bases, leaving 19 bases between the germline ends. Germline-derived CDR1 and CDR2 are DFQATT and SNEGSKA (reference sequence). The CDR3 contains 16 residues. CDR3 in DNA: TGCAGTGCTAGGTGTGAGGAGTTCGGGTGTTACAATGAGCAGTTCTTC. Its protein product is CSARCEEFGCYNEQFF.

This clonotype has more than one count but fewer than ten. The genes are TRBV4-1 and TRBJ2-3; D is perhaps TRBD1 (7 bases). The CDR3 covers 17 residues. Germline CDR1 is MGHRA and CDR2 is YSYEKL. V lost 4 bases to trimming and J lost 4 bases, with 21 bases between them. CDR3 coding DNA: TGCGCCAGCAGCCTCGAATCAGGGGGGCCTTCCGCAGATACGCAGTATTTT. It yields the protein CASSLESGGPSADTQYF.

V is TRBV7-8 and J is TRBJ2-5; D unresolved. V lost 5 bases to trimming and J lost 5 bases, with 9 bases between them. The CDR3 contains 12 residues. CDR1 SGHVS and CDR2 FQNEAQ come from the germline V gene. CDR3 in amino acids: CASSPSPETQYF. The CDR3 coding sequence is TGTGCCAGCAGCCCCTCACCGGAGACCCAGTACTTC.

The chain employs TRBV20-1 and TRBJ2-5; D is unclear. Germline V gives CDR1 DFQATT, CDR2 SNEGSKA (reference sequence). The CDR3 runs 11 residues. Between the trimmed V and J ends, which lost 3 bases and 5 bases, there was a span of 7 bases. Here the CDR3 DNA reads TGCAGTGCTAGGCACCGCGAGACCCAGTACTTC. This sequence encodes CSARHRETQYF.

This clonotype has just a few counts. The chain combines TRBV12-3 or TRBV12-4 with TRBJ1-2; no definite D call. V gave up 8 bases and J gave up 4 bases, with 11 bases separating them. The length of the CDR3 is 12 residues. The CDR3 nucleotides read TGTGCCAGCGTCGATGAGGGCTATGGCTACACCTTC. Amino acid sequence: CASVDEGYGYTF.

As DNA, the CDR3 is TGTGCCAGCAGTTTGGCTCTAAATAACGAGCAGTACTTC. Its translation: CASSLALNNEQYF. V and J are TRBV6-1 and TRBJ2-7; D is unresolved. Trimming stripped 5 bases from V and 5 bases from J, with 13 bases between. In germline, CDR1 is MNHNS, CDR2 SASEGT. The CDR3 loop spans 13 amino acids.

This sequence joins TRBV15 and TRBJ1-5; TRBD1 is a possible D gene (5 bases). The CDR3 runs 14 residues. Germline V CDR1 and CDR2: LNHNV, YYDKDF (reference sequence). Trimming took 1 base from V and 7 from J, leaving 11 bases between them. The CDR3 nucleotides are TGTGCCACCAGCAGAGGTGAGGGGAGACAGCCCCAGCATTTT. Protein: CATSRGEGRQPQHF.

Only a few counts were recorded for this clonotype. V and J are TRBV7-9 and TRBJ2-5, with 8 positions matching TRBD2. Germline V gene lookup returns CDR1 SEHNR and CDR2 FQNEAQ (reference sequence). The CDR3 length is 14 residues. Trimming cost V 4 bases and J 2 bases; bases outside gene matches: 3. The CDR3 sequence: CASSSQRGQETQYF. The CDR3 DNA reads TGTGCCAGCAGCTCCCAGCGGGGGCAAGAGACCCAGTACTTC.

This clonotype was seen ten or more times. The chain employs TRBV15 and TRBJ2-1, with D unresolved. Germline V gives CDR1 LNHNV, CDR2 YYDKDF (reference sequence). The CDR3 consists of 14 residues. Trimming left V 0 bases short and J 0 bases short, with 3 bases between. This CDR3 reads CATSRDYSYNEQFF. The CDR3 region has the DNA TGTGCCACCAGCAGAGATTACTCCTACAATGAGCAGTTCTTC.

The chain carries TRBV7-2 and TRBJ2-5, with D possibly being TRBD1 (5 bases). This CDR3 is 15 amino acids long. The germline gives CDR1 SGHTA, CDR2 FQGNSA. The V end lost 1 base, the J end lost 5 bases, and 14 bases lay between the germline ends. CDR3: CASSLVTPWGETQYF. The CDR3 nucleotides are TGTGCCAGCAGCTTAGTTACCCCATGGGGCGAGACCCAGTACTTC. Combining the CDR3 with reference TRBV7-2 and TRBJ2-5 gives the whole variable domain GAGVSQSPSNKVTEKGKDVELRCDPISGHTALYWYRQSLGQGLEFLIYFQGNSAPDKSGLPSDRFSAERTGGSVSTLTIQRTQQEDSAVYLCASSLVTPWGETQYFGPGTRLLVL.

The chain is built from TRBV5-1 and TRBJ1-3; D is possibly TRBD1 (6 bases). This CDR3 is 17 amino acids long. V lost 1 base to trimming and J lost 2 bases, with 16 bases between them. Germline CDR1 reads SGHRS; CDR2 reads YFSETQ. The CDR3 DNA sequence: TGCGCCAGCAGCTTGAGAGGGTCGGACAGCGCTGGAAACACCATATATTTT. Protein: CASSLRGSDSAGNTIYF.